Sequencing of this T cell receptor (beta chain) was carried out in a study of cytomegalovirus exposure and HLA in healthy donors. Study-level points and caveats: A list of approximately 150 TCR beta chains associated with cytomegalovirus was given.

With 60 Vbeta and 13 Jbeta primers, the PCR was carried out. The protocol was immunoSEQ multiplex PCR, while the TCRdb copy is restricted to in-frame clones and leaves out a portion. The sample gives some 140,000 clones, 66% of which show up once; approximately 1.7% is in the top ten. Losses at the gene ends were 6 bases for V and 6 bases for J; bases not matched to a gene: 17. The length of the CDR3 is 17 residues. Per the germline V gene, CDR1 is LNHDA and CDR2 is SQIVND (reference sequence). This clone has a handful of counts. Its antigen is unknown. Sequencing input: PBMCs. V usage is TRBV19 and J usage is TRBJ1-5; the match to TRBD1 covers 7 bases. This receptor was obtained from a human donor in good health. This CDR3 reads CASSPRGDREVSQPQHF. CDR3 nucleotide sequence: TGTGCCAGTAGCCCCCGGGGAGACAGGGAGGTTAGTCAGCCCCAGCATTTT.